A selection of T cell receptor beta chains follows, all from one sample in a study of metastatic and nonmetastatic thyroid tumors. From the PCR reads, TCRdb re-called clones with MiXCR. The data contain about 39,000 clones, around a fifth of them seen just once; the ten biggest clones take up around 17%. Sample: blood. The receptor source for this set is a female donor with papillary thyroid cancer or a benign thyroid nodule (not recorded which). Some clones in this sample may be carry-over from other donors' samples. The CDR3 runs from the conserved cysteine through the conserved F or W. A D gene is named only where the DNA matches it firmly. A row's size may be missing; if present it is once, few, many or a size class.

j_call | clone_size | d_call | v_call | cdr3_nt | cdr3_aa
TRBJ2-1 | few | NA | TRBV19 | TGTGCCAGTAGTGACATCTATAACTACAATGAGCAGTTCTTC | CASSDIYNYNEQFF
TRBJ2-5 | few | NA | TRBV7-6 | TGTGCCAGCAGCTTAGGCGGCGACGCAGAGACCCAGTACTTC | CASSLGGDAETQYF
TRBJ2-7 | few | NA | TRBV7-8 | TGTGCCAGCAGCTTAGAAGGGGGGTCCACTTCCGAGCAGTACTTC | CASSLEGGSTSEQYF
TRBJ1-2 | many | NA | TRBV7-3 | TGTGCCAGCAGCTTAAATAGGGTCTATGGCTACACCTTC | CASSLNRVYGYTF
TRBJ2-7 | few | NA | TRBV6-2/TRBV6-3 | TGTGCCAGCAAACTAGACCAGGGGTACGAGCAGTACTTC | CASKLDQGYEQYF
TRBJ1-2 | few | TRBD1 | TRBV28 | TGTGCCAACAAACAGGGGAACTATGGCTACACCTTC | CANKQGNYGYTF
TRBJ2-7 | few | NA | TRBV10-2 | TGCGCCAGCAGGGCTCGGGGCAACATGGTAGGGGAGCAGTACTTC | CASRARGNMVGEQYF
TRBJ1-1 | NA | TRBD1 | TRBV6-2/TRBV6-3 | TGTGCCAGCAGTAATATGGCTTCTCAGGGGGGCACTGAAGCTTTCTTT | CASSNMASQGGTEAFF
TRBJ2-7 | medium-sized | TRBD1 | TRBV28 | TGTGCCAGCAGGGGGACAGGGCCACACGCTAATATCTACGAGCAGTACTTC | CASRGTGPHANIYEQYF
TRBJ1-1 | NA | NA | TRBV29-1 | TGTAGCGCCCAGGGGTGGGGGTGCACTGAAGCTTTCTTT | CSAQGWGCTEAFF
TRBJ1-1 | many | TRBD1 | TRBV11-2 | TGTGCCAGCAGCTTGACAGGGCAGGTAAAAGCTTTCTTT | CASSLTGQVKAFF